Each of the 25 T cell receptor beta chains below was sequenced from the same sample in a study of beta chain features in type 1 diabetes. The study reverse transcribed the entire isolated RNA, so it sequenced expressed TCRB transcripts. TCRdb's copy holds only in-frame clones and misses some; the assay was immunoSEQ multiplex PCR. The top ten clones hold 0.06% to 0.07% of a sample with hundreds of thousands of clones, roughly 30% of them seen once. Sample: naive CD4+ T cells from blood. The receptor set was obtained from a man aged 18-30 years in good health.

In DNA, the CDR3 is TGTGCCAGCAGTGAAGCGCTCCGAGGCAGGGCGGATGGCTACACCTTC. As protein: CASSEALRGRADGYTF. V and J are TRBV2 and TRBJ1-2, with D tentatively TRBD1 (5 bases). This CDR3 has 16 amino acids. Germline values: CDR1 SNHLY, CDR2 FYNNEI. Trimming removed 0 bases from V and 6 bases from J, with 17 bases in between. The variable domain in full, with the rest retrieved from reference TRBV2 and TRBJ1-2, is EPEVTQTPSHQVTQMGQEVILRCVPISNHLYFYWYRQILGQKVEFLVSFYNNEISEKSEIFDDQFSVERPDGSNFTLKIRSTKLEDSAMYFCASSEALRGRADGYTFGSGTRLTVV.

The rearrangement links TRBV10-3 to TRBJ2-3; 8 positions agree with TRBD1. Germline loops: CDR1 ENHRY, CDR2 SYGVKD. With 4 bases clipped from V and 1 base from J, the junction kept 7 bases outside the gene matches. CDR3 length equals 16 residues. The CDR3 protein is CAISVSLGQGTDTQYF. The DNA of the CDR3 is TGTGCCATCAGTGTATCGTTGGGACAGGGCACAGATACGCAGTATTTT.

V usage is TRBV29-1 and J usage is TRBJ2-7, with no clear D. The CDR3 contains 12 residues. Germline CDR1 SQVTM, CDR2 ANQGSEA. V was clipped by 6 bases and J by 7 bases, with 16 bases between them. Here the CDR3 reads CSVYLPQEEQYF. The CDR3 DNA reads as TGCAGCGTCTATCTGCCCCAAGAAGAGCAGTACTTC.

The CDR3, as DNA: TGTGCCAGCAGTTTAAGATCCTACAATGAGCAGTTCTTC. It codes for CASSLRSYNEQFF. The chain employs TRBV27 and TRBJ2-1; no clear D gene. Germline lookup yields CDR1 MNHEY and CDR2 SMNVEV (reference sequence). CDR3 size: 13 residues. V shed 2 bases and J shed 1 base, with 3 bases lying between them.

This sequence joins TRBV7-2 and TRBJ2-7; D perhaps matches TRBD1 (6 bases). This CDR3 has 17 residues. The germline CDR1 and CDR2 sequences are SGHTA and FQGNSA. Trimming removed 2 bases from V and 3 bases from J, with 20 bases in between. The CDR3 DNA is TGTGCCAGCAGCTTATTCCCCCTGGGGCAGGGGAGCTACGAGCAGTACTTC. It translates to CASSLFPLGQGSYEQYF.

The J gene is TRBJ2-1, the V gene TRBV23-1, with D hard to call. TRBV23-1 is noted as an ORF with a role that remains uncertain. This CDR3 spans 14 amino acids. V lost 0 bases and J lost 7, with 10 bases in between. CDR3 sequence reads: CASSQSFEENEQFF. The CDR3 coding sequence is TGCGCCAGCAGTCAATCTTTTGAGGAGAATGAGCAGTTCTTC.

The table lists this clone with a few counts. V gene TRBV7-2 combines with J gene TRBJ2-7; D might be TRBD1 (5 bases). Germline lookup yields CDR1 SGHTA and CDR2 FQGNSA. Deletions cut 4 bases from V and 6 bases from J, with 13 bases between. The CDR3 runs 13 residues. Here the CDR3 DNA reads TGTGCCAGCAGCTGGAATGGGGCTAGCGAGCAGTACTTC. Amino acid sequence: CASSWNGASEQYF.

The chain carries TRBV30 and TRBJ2-5; weak D call: TRBD2 (5 bases). The germline V gene has CDR1 GTSNPN and CDR2 SVGIG (reference sequence). CDR3 length: 14 amino acids. Deletions cut 1 base from V and 5 bases from J, with 14 bases between. The CDR3 here is CAWSGGLASETQYF. CDR3 in DNA: TGTGCCTGGAGTGGAGGCCTAGCATCCGAGACCCAGTACTTC. The variable domain in full, with the rest retrieved from reference TRBV30 and TRBJ2-5, is SQTIHQWPATLVQPVGSPLSLECTVEGTSNPNLYWYRQAAGRGLQLLFYSVGIGQISSEVPQNLSASRPQDRQFILSSKKLLLSDSGFYLCAWSGGLASETQYFGPGTRLLVL.

The sample holds a few counts of this clone. Other DNA sequences in the sample encode the same CDR3. CDR3 DNA: TGTGCCTGGAGTAGGCTCTACGAGCAGTACTTC. It encodes CAWSRLYEQYF. V and J are TRBV30 and TRBJ2-7; D gene unclear. This CDR3 region has 11 residues. Germline V gene data show CDR1 as GTSNPN and CDR2 as SVGIG (reference sequence). Between the trimmed V and J ends, which lost 2 bases and 3 bases, there was a span of 5 bases.

The chain recombines TRBV25-1 with TRBJ1-1; D might be TRBD1 (6 bases). The CDR3 is 13 amino acids. V was cut by 6 bases and J by 4 bases, with 12 bases left in between. The germline gives CDR1 MGHDK, CDR2 SYGVNS. As DNA, the CDR3 is TGTGCCAGCAGAGACAACAGGGCCACTGAAGCTTTCTTT. Translated: CASRDNRATEAFF.

The chain joins TRBV25-1 to TRBJ2-1, with D maybe TRBD1 (6 bases). The germline V gene has CDR1 MGHDK and CDR2 SYGVNS. V gave up 0 bases and J gave up 5 bases, with 11 bases separating them. This CDR3 has 15 residues. As DNA, the CDR3 is TGTGCCAGCAGTGAATACAGGGGCACACACAATGAGCAGTTCTTC. Its protein product is CASSEYRGTHNEQFF.

The chain uses TRBV30 and TRBJ1-2; tentative D call: TRBD1 (6 bases). Per germline, CDR1 GTSNPN and CDR2 SVGIG (reference sequence). The CDR3 sequence is 12 residues long. V was pared by 2 bases and J by 8 bases, with 12 bases between. The CDR3 DNA reads as TGTGCCTGGAGTCTACAGGGATGGGGCTACACCTTC. This translates into CAWSLQGWGYTF. Full variable domain (remainder filled in from reference TRBV30 and TRBJ1-2): SQTIHQWPATLVQPVGSPLSLECTVEGTSNPNLYWYRQAAGRGLQLLFYSVGIGQISSEVPQNLSASRPQDRQFILSSKKLLLSDSGFYLCAWSLQGWGYTFGSGTRLTVV.

The chain employs TRBV29-1 and TRBJ1-1, with D hard to call. This CDR3 region has 13 residues. The germline V gene has CDR1 SQVTM and CDR2 ANQGSEA. V lost 6 bases and J 0 bases, leaving 11 bases between the germline ends. The CDR3: CSVSPLMNTEAFF. CDR3 DNA: TGCAGCGTCTCACCCCTCATGAACACTGAAGCTTTCTTT.

This clone was detected a few times. The V gene is TRBV30, the J gene TRBJ1-2; D remains unclear. V was clipped by 2 bases and J by 4 bases, with 11 bases between them. The CDR3 covers 13 residues. Germline values: CDR1 GTSNPN, CDR2 SVGIG (reference sequence). CDR3 region: CAWSNGGPYGYTF. The CDR3 DNA sequence: TGTGCCTGGAGTAATGGCGGACCCTATGGCTACACCTTC.

Comment on this clone: Other DNA sequences within the sample encode an identical CDR3. The chain joins TRBV25-1 to TRBJ1-1; no reliable D call. CDR3 size: 11 residues. Per germline, CDR1 MGHDK and CDR2 SYGVNS. Trimming cost V 6 bases and J 0 bases, with 2 bases left between them. In nucleotides, the CDR3 is TGTGCCAGCAGAATGAACACTGAAGCTTTCTTT. This gives the protein CASRMNTEAFF.

This clone showed up just a few times. V is TRBV9 and J is TRBJ2-3; 11 bases match TRBD2. V was clipped by 3 bases and J by 4 bases; unmatched bases: 4. CDR1 and CDR2 from the germline V gene are SGDLS and YYNGEE. The CDR3 has 15 amino acids. This CDR3 reads CASSDLAGGADTQYF. DNA of the CDR3: TGTGCCAGCAGCGATTTAGCGGGAGGGGCAGATACGCAGTATTTT.

The rearrangement links TRBV5-6 to TRBJ2-1, with 8 bases identical to TRBD1. Germline CDR1 and CDR2: SGHDT and YYEEEE. The CDR3 loop spans 14 amino acids. V lost 4 bases, J lost 8 bases, and 8 bases stayed unmatched. CDR3 in amino acids: CASSVLTGADEQFF. DNA of the CDR3: TGTGCCAGCAGCGTCCTGACAGGGGCGGATGAGCAGTTCTTC.

This clone was observed a few times. The chain is built from TRBV30 and TRBJ1-2; D is perhaps TRBD1 (5 bases). V was trimmed by 3 bases and J by 7 bases, leaving 9 bases between them. This CDR3 has 11 amino acids. Germline V lookup: CDR1 GTSNPN, CDR2 SVGIG (reference sequence). This chain's CDR3 is CAWRAGPGYTF. As DNA, the CDR3 is TGTGCCTGGAGGGCAGGGCCTGGCTACACCTTC. The complete variable domain, with remaining parts taken from reference TRBV30 and TRBJ1-2, reads SQTIHQWPATLVQPVGSPLSLECTVEGTSNPNLYWYRQAAGRGLQLLFYSVGIGQISSEVPQNLSASRPQDRQFILSSKKLLLSDSGFYLCAWRAGPGYTFGSGTRLTVV.

The chain combines TRBV6-1 with TRBJ2-1, with 8 positions matching TRBD1. V shed 0 bases, J shed 7 bases, and the junction held 2 bases outside the gene matches. CDR1 is MNHNS, CDR2 SASEGT, per germline. This CDR3 is 14 amino acids long. This chain's CDR3 is CASSEATGVNEQFF. Here the CDR3 DNA reads TGTGCCAGCAGTGAAGCGACAGGGGTTAATGAGCAGTTCTTC.

The chain recombines TRBV9 with TRBJ1-1; D might be TRBD1 (5 bases). The CDR3 runs to 13 residues. CDR1 SGDLS and CDR2 YYNGEE come from the germline V gene. Trimming removed 4 bases from V and 1 base from J, with 8 bases in between. DNA for the CDR3: TGTGCCAGCAGCTACGGACAGAACACTGAAGCTTTCTTT. Protein sequence: CASSYGQNTEAFF.

The rearrangement links TRBV5-6 to TRBJ2-1; D unclear. V was trimmed by 0 bases and J by 5 bases, leaving 6 bases between them. CDR3 length equals 13 residues. CDR1 is SGHDT and CDR2 is YYEEEE in the germline V gene. The CDR3 DNA sequence: TGTGCCAGCAGCTTGGGGCCAAACAATGAGCAGTTCTTC. Translation: CASSLGPNNEQFF.

The chain uses TRBV2 and TRBJ2-7, with a weak D call TRBD1 (6 bases). Deletions cut 6 bases from V and 0 bases from J, with 12 bases between. From germline, CDR1 is SNHLY and CDR2 FYNNEI. There are 14 residues in the CDR3. The CDR3 protein is CASSPDRSSYEQYF. CDR3 nucleotide sequence: TGTGCCAGCAGCCCAGACAGGAGCTCCTACGAGCAGTACTTC.

This clone was observed a handful of times. The chain uses TRBV2 and TRBJ1-5; D is unresolved. CDR1 and CDR2 from the germline V gene are SNHLY and FYNNEI. Trimming took 10 bases from V and 6 from J, leaving 7 bases between them. This CDR3 is 10 amino acids long. In nucleotides, the CDR3 is TGTGCCATAGTGTTTCAGCCCCAGCATTTT. This sequence encodes CAIVFQPQHF.

The chain uses TRBV6-6 and TRBJ2-7; D possibly uses TRBD1 or TRBD2 (5 bases each). CDR1 and CDR2 (germline): MNHNY, SVGAGI (reference sequence). CDR3 length: 15 amino acids. V shed 6 bases and J shed 3 bases, with 18 bases lying between them. The CDR3 bases are TGTGCCAGCAGACGGGACGGCACATCGAGCTACGAGCAGTACTTC. As protein: CASRRDGTSSYEQYF.

V gene TRBV27 combines with J gene TRBJ1-4; tentative D call: TRBD1 (5 bases). Trimming left V 5 bases short and J 8 bases short, with 15 bases between. Germline V gives CDR1 MNHEY, CDR2 SMNVEV (reference sequence). The CDR3 extends over 14 amino acids. The chain's CDR3 is CASSPRRRDEKLFF. The CDR3 DNA follows: TGTGCCAGCAGTCCCCGTCGAAGGGACGAAAAACTGTTTTTT. Complete variable domain (other parts from reference TRBV27 and TRBJ1-4): EAQVTQNPRYLITVTGKKLTVTCSQNMNHEYMSWYRQDPGLGLRQIYYSMNVEVTDKGDVPEGYKVSRKEKRNFPLILESPSPNQTSLYFCASSPRRRDEKLFFGSGTQLSVL.